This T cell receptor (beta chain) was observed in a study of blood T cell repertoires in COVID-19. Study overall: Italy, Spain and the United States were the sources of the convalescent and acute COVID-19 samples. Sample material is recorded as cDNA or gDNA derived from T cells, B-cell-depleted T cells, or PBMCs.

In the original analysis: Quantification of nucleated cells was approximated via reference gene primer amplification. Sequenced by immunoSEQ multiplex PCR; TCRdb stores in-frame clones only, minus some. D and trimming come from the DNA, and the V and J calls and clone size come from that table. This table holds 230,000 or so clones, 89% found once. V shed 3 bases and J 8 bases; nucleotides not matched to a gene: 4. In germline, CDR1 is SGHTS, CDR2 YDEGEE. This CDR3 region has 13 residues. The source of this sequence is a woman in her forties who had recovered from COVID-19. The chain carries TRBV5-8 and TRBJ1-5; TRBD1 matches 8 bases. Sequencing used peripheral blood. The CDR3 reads CASSSPGQEPQHF. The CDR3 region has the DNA TGTGCCAGCAGCTCTCCGGGACAGGAGCCCCAGCATTTT.